Below are 7 T cell receptor beta chains sequenced from a single sample in a study of blood T cell repertoires in COVID-19 (dated by TCRdb to the early 2020s). The method behind the library was the immunoSEQ multiplex PCR assay. Entries here come from immuneACCESS through TCRdb and include only in-frame sequences with V and J called. Some clones fail to appear in such tables; in the studies checked, an unresolved V gene covers under half of the shortfall, and the cause of the remainder is unknown. For this sample there are some 60,000 clones; approximately 86% appear just once. Roughly 0.94% of the sample rests with the top ten. The specimen sequenced was peripheral blood. Source of these receptors: a man aged 65 to 85 with acute or convalescent COVID-19.

The chain combines TRBV6-5 with TRBJ2-7; 12 bases map to TRBD2. The germline V gene has CDR1 MNHEY and CDR2 SVGAGI. CDR3 size: 16 residues. Losses at the gene ends were 2 bases for V and 2 bases for J; bases not matched to a gene: 4. The CDR3 loop reads CASSYQLAGGAYEQYF. CDR3 DNA: TGTGCCAGCAGTTACCAACTAGCGGGAGGCGCCTACGAGCAGTACTTC.

The chain recombines TRBV24-1 with TRBJ2-2; 8 bases line up with TRBD1. Per germline, CDR1 KGHDR and CDR2 SFDVKD. V was clipped by 2 bases and J by 4 bases; unmatched bases: 5. CDR3 length: 16 amino acids. CDR3 nucleotide sequence: TGTGCCACCAGTGATTGGCAGGGGGCTGGCACCGGGGAGCTGTTTTTT. This codes for CATSDWQGAGTGELFF.

This chain connects TRBV30 to TRBJ2-1; 7 bases match TRBD1. The V gene end was trimmed by 4 bases and the J gene end by 4 bases; junction bases not matched to a gene: 4. CDR3 length: 13 amino acids. Germline V CDR1 and CDR2: GTSNPN, SVGIG (reference sequence). CDR3 loop: CAWKSGGYNEQFF. The CDR3 nucleotides read TGTGCCTGGAAATCAGGGGGTTACAATGAGCAGTTCTTC. The variable domain in full, completed from reference TRBV30 and TRBJ2-1, reads SQTIHQWPATLVQPVGSPLSLECTVEGTSNPNLYWYRQAAGRGLQLLFYSVGIGQISSEVPQNLSASRPQDRQFILSSKKLLLSDSGFYLCAWKSGGYNEQFFGPGTRLTVL.

This sequence joins TRBV18 and TRBJ2-3; 10 positions agree with TRBD2. CDR1 is KGHSH, CDR2 LQKENI, per germline. The CDR3 is 17 amino acids. J lost 5 bases, V lost 0 bases, and 8 bases had no gene match. CDR3 loop: CASSPPLAGARGDTQYF. DNA for the CDR3: TGTGCCAGCTCACCACCGCTAGCGGGGGCCCGAGGAGATACGCAGTATTTT.

V usage is TRBV6-4 and J usage is TRBJ1-4; D remains ambiguous. Germline values: CDR1 MRHNA, CDR2 SNTAGT. V was clipped by 3 bases and J by 4 bases, with 12 bases between them. The CDR3 is 15 amino acids. CDR3 in DNA: TGTGCCAGCAGTGATACCGCGTTCGGTAATGAAAAACTGTTTTTT. Residues: CASSDTAFGNEKLFF.

This rearrangement joins TRBV5-6 to TRBJ2-2; D perhaps matches TRBD2 (5 bases). The CDR3 is 15 residues long. Germline CDR1 is SGHDT and CDR2 is YYEEEE. V lost 1 base to trimming and J lost 3 bases, with 10 bases between them. DNA of the CDR3: TGTGCCAGCAGCTTGCCGACTAAATACACCGGGGAGCTGTTTTTT. It codes for CASSLPTKYTGELFF.

The genes are TRBV18 and TRBJ1-1, with a possible D match to TRBD1 (5 bases). Germline lookup yields CDR1 KGHSH and CDR2 LQKENI. This CDR3 comprises 14 residues. V was pared by 5 bases and J by 4 bases, with 14 bases between. The CDR3 sequence: CASSSTALGTEAFF. The CDR3 nucleotides read TGTGCCAGCTCATCGACAGCCCTGGGCACTGAAGCTTTCTTT.